Below are 9 T cell receptor beta chains sequenced from a single sample in a study of T cell responses to AZD1222 COVID-19 vaccine. Generated by immunoSEQ multiplex PCR, the TCRdb table keeps only in-frame clones and is missing some. The data show about 260,000 clones, roughly 93% seen once. The sample was peripheral blood, taken on day 0 of AZD1222 vaccination. Receptors originate from an adult in good health.

This clone turned up a few times. The V and J genes are TRBV10-3 and TRBJ2-7; the D is unclear. The CDR3 is 12 amino acids. Looked up from germline, CDR1 is ENHRY and CDR2 is SYGVKD. V was pared by 5 bases and J by 4 bases, with 9 bases between. CDR3 sequence (DNA): TGTGCCATCAGTAGGGCAGATTACGAGCAGTACTTC. Translated, it gives CAISRADYEQYF.

The chain has TRBV4-1 and TRBJ2-4; D is perhaps TRBD1 or TRBD2 (5 bases each). The germline V and J ends were trimmed by 0 bases and 1 base, with 16 bases remaining between them. The CDR3 is 18 amino acids. Germline V gene lookup returns CDR1 MGHRA and CDR2 YSYEKL. The chain's CDR3 is CASSQEWSGEGAKNIQYF. CDR3 bases: TGCGCCAGCAGCCAAGAATGGTCGGGTGAGGGGGCCAAAAACATTCAGTACTTC.

The rearrangement uses TRBV5-8 and TRBJ2-3; the match to TRBD2 covers 11 bases. This CDR3 has 16 residues. Germline V gives CDR1 SGHTS, CDR2 YDEGEE. V was pared by 4 bases and J by 0 bases, with 4 bases of the junction left unmatched. The CDR3 sequence: CASSQGLAASTDTQYF. The CDR3 DNA follows: TGTGCCAGCAGCCAGGGACTAGCGGCAAGCACAGATACGCAGTATTTT.

This clone has more than one count but fewer than ten. V usage is TRBV3-1 (or the pseudogene TRBV3-2) and J usage is TRBJ1-1; D ambiguous. Germline V gives CDR1 LGHDT, CDR2 YNNKEL (reference sequence). CDR3 size: 12 residues. V was clipped by 1 base and J by 9 bases, with 9 bases between them. This CDR3 is CASSQGGQKAFF. The CDR3 DNA sequence: TGTGCCAGCAGCCAAGGGGGTCAAAAAGCTTTCTTT.

The chain uses TRBV19 and TRBJ2-1; 8 bases align to TRBD2. V was pared by 7 bases and J by 1 base, with 6 bases of the junction left unmatched. Per germline, CDR1 LNHDA and CDR2 SQIVND (reference sequence). This CDR3 has 15 amino acids. CDR3 nucleotides: TGTGCCAGTACCCATGGGACTAGTTCCTACAATGAGCAGTTCTTC. This sequence encodes CASTHGTSSYNEQFF.

The genes are TRBV30 and TRBJ2-3; the D gene is possibly TRBD2 (5 bases). The ends were cut back, 2 bases at V and 6 bases at J, with 9 bases in the middle. This CDR3 spans 12 amino acids. Germline CDR1 GTSNPN, CDR2 SVGIG (reference sequence). CDR3 in amino acids: CAWSMTMDTQYF. CDR3 bases: TGTGCCTGGAGTATGACTATGGATACGCAGTATTTT.

V is TRBV6-5 and J is TRBJ1-1; D uncertain. The germline V gene has CDR1 MNHEY and CDR2 SVGAGI. CDR3 length: 12 amino acids. Trimming took off 7 bases at V and 7 bases at J, with 13 bases between the two ends. As DNA, the CDR3 is TGTGCCAGCATCTCGGCCCTTGATGAAGCTTTCTTT. Residues: CASISALDEAFF.

The V and J genes are TRBV20-1 and TRBJ1-2; maybe TRBD1 (6 bases). CDR1 is DFQATT and CDR2 is SNEGSKA in the germline V gene (reference sequence). This CDR3 has 10 residues. V was trimmed by 4 bases and J by 8 bases, leaving 8 bases between them. CDR3 residues: CSANRVGYTF. Here the CDR3 DNA reads TGCAGTGCTAACAGGGTGGGCTACACCTTC.

The V and J genes are TRBV28 and TRBJ1-2; D is undetermined. V lost 6 bases and J 8 bases, leaving 16 bases between the germline ends. Germline CDR1 is MDHEN and CDR2 is SYDVKM. This CDR3 has 13 residues. The CDR3 DNA is TGTGCCAGCAGCCTCCCGCAGTGGGTAGGCTACACCTTC. Translation gives CASSLPQWVGYTF.